This T cell receptor beta chain was sequenced for a study of blood T cell repertoires in COVID-19. The length of the CDR3 is 13 residues. Generated by immunoSEQ multiplex PCR, the TCRdb table keeps only in-frame clones and is missing some. The repertoire has 180,000 or so clones, roughly 85% of them found once; the top ten carry around 8.2%. V gene TRBV21-1 combines with J gene TRBJ2-4; TRBD1 is taken as the D call from the table, unchecked against the DNA. TRBV21-1 is labeled a pseudogene. This TCR derives from a man between 60 and 75 years old with acute or convalescent COVID-19. Sequencing was carried out using peripheral blood. The DNA for the CDR3 is TGTGCCAGCCCCGACATCCCCAAAAACATTCAGTACTTC. Translation: CASPDIPKNIQYF.